This T cell receptor (beta chain) is drawn from a study of memory CD4+ T cells and cytomegalovirus serostatus. Study-level findings and limits: About 40% of the roughly 160 known CMV-associated TCRbeta sequences appeared in CD4+ memory. Repertoires predicted CMV serostatus with median bootstrapped AUC of about 0.95.

Single viable CD3+CD4+CD8-CD45RO+ cells were sorted as the memory CD4+ T cells. Total CD4+ T cells were enriched by CD4 positive selection. In this sample, this clone turned up a few times. What it binds is not known. CDR1 is LNHNV and CDR2 is YYDKDF in the germline V gene (reference sequence). V was cut by 6 bases and J by 9 bases, with 15 bases left in between. The CDR3 contains 14 residues. Methods used by the authors: Out-of-frame sequences were removed, leaving 2 million to 2.5 million distinct TCRbeta sequences. Sequencing used immunoSEQ multiplex PCR; TCRdb keeps in-frame clones, though not all of them. V and J calls and clone size are those listed in that table; D and trimming were worked out from the DNA. The repertoire has 45,000 to 60,000 clones, around four fifths of them found once; the top ten carry around 1.5%.

The sequence was collected from an adult in good health and CMV-seropositive. This chain uses TRBV15 with TRBJ1-6, with D perhaps TRBD1 (5 bases). The specimen was memory CD4+ T cells from blood. CDR3 coding DNA: TGTGCCACCAGGCAACGGGACGTGGGTTCACCCCTCCACTTT. It encodes CATRQRDVGSPLHF.